These T cell receptor beta chains were read from a single sample in a study of cytomegalovirus exposure and HLA in healthy donors. TCRdb keeps only in-frame clones here, not all; method: immunoSEQ multiplex PCR. The sample records approximately 180,000 clones, around 90% being singletons. The sequencing input was PBMCs. These TCRs come from a woman between 18 and 29 years old in good health and CMV-seronegative. The CDR3 runs from the conserved cysteine through the conserved F or W. A D gene is named only where the DNA matches it firmly.

d_gene | j_gene | v_gene | CDR3aa
TRBD1 | TRBJ2-2 | TRBV18 | CASSPWTGGAGNTGELFF
NA | TRBJ1-6 | TRBV5-1 | CASSLQANSPLHF
TRBD2 | TRBJ2-5 | TRBV7-2 | CASSLGSGEQETQYF
NA | TRBJ1-1 | TRBV28 | CASRLIVQGREAFF
TRBD2 | TRBJ2-7 | TRBV5-4 | CASSLGEGAYEQYF
NA | TRBJ1-3 | TRBV2 | CASSFTGTPSGNTIYF
TRBD1 | TRBJ1-5 | TRBV5-8 | CASSLGQGTFSNQPQHF
TRBD2 | TRBJ2-7 | TRBV27 | CASRLAGDYEQYF
TRBD1 | TRBJ1-5 | TRBV7-8 | CASSPRQGVGQPQHF
TRBD1 | TRBJ1-4 | TRBV15 | CATSKPTGVEEKLFF
TRBD2 | TRBJ2-7 | TRBV7-2 | CASSAASGRYEQYF
TRBD1 | TRBJ2-2 | TRBV7-9 | CALGQGAGELFF
NA | TRBJ1-6 | TRBV6-5 | CASSPSSYNSPLHF
NA | TRBJ2-2 | TRBV21-1 | CASSSSGTSGRTGELFF
NA | TRBJ2-7 | TRBV5-4 | CASSTRQFPEQYF
NA | TRBJ1-2 | TRBV6-1 | CASTRERGIYGYTF
TRBD2 | TRBJ2-3 | TRBV11-3 | CASTLGRGGTTDTQYF
TRBD1 | TRBJ1-1 | TRBV7-9 | CASSQPSTKQGAPNTEAFF
NA | TRBJ1-1 | TRBV18 | CASSPEGGNTEAFF
TRBD2 | TRBJ2-2 | TRBV18 | CASSIGLAPTGELFF
NA | TRBJ1-2 | TRBV10-3 | CAITQGGSSAGYTF
NA | TRBJ2-3 | TRBV7-2 | CASSLIAQSTDTQYF
NA | TRBJ2-2 | TRBV6-5 | CASSPRGTNTGELFF
TRBD2 | TRBJ2-1 | TRBV25-1 | CASSGDYYNEQFF
TRBD2 | TRBJ2-1 | TRBV5-4 | CASSQGLAGGPHNEQFF
NA | TRBJ1-4 | TRBV6-6 | CASSYGADEKLFF
NA | TRBJ1-5 | TRBV7-8 | CASSPGGASQPQHF
TRBD1 | TRBJ1-2 | TRBV10-3 | CAISEFVRQGSYGYTF
NA | TRBJ1-4 | TRBV4-1 | CASSQVHRTNEKLFF
TRBD2 | TRBJ2-7 | TRBV28 | CASSLPVGRGLHSYEQYF
TRBD1 | TRBJ2-7 | TRBV19 | CASSTGTGGYEQYF
NA | TRBJ1-6 | TRBV5-4 | CASRRGSGVWDNSPLHF